This TCR beta chain was sequenced during a study of beta chain features in type 1 diabetes. The study reverse transcribed the entire isolated RNA, so it sequenced expressed TCRB transcripts. It was found that naive, central memory and regulatory T cell samples averaged roughly 3.5 million reads. Here immunoSEQ multiplex PCR was the method, and the copy in TCRdb shows in-frame clones only, minus some. The repertoire includes hundreds of thousands of clones, 68% of them detected once, and around 0.057% sits in the top ten. A sort by CD45RO/CCR7/CD25/CD127/CD95/CD27 yielded CD4+ naive, central memory, regulatory and stem cell-like memory cells. The CDR3 runs 15 residues. V lost 1 base and J 1 base, leaving 9 bases between the germline ends. The germline V gene encodes CDR1 LGHNA and CDR2 YNFKEQ. The table lists this clone with a few counts.

Sequences were obtained from naive CD4+ T cells from blood. The TCR sequence derives from a man under 40 in good health. The V and J genes are TRBV4-2 and TRBJ2-3, with D possibly matching TRBD1 (5 bases). CDR3 in amino acids: CASSQGLGGTDTQYF. CDR3 nucleotides: TGTGCCAGCAGCCAAGGTCTAGGGGGCACAGATACGCAGTATTTT.